This TCR beta chain was recorded in a study of T cell responses to AZD1222 COVID-19 vaccine. Study outcomes and limitations: Repertoires were obtained only post-peak T cell response. Donors, mostly white British, included more females; clonal diversity was possibly underestimated. Baseline serology detected seropositivity in only a handful of AZD1222 recipients. Rises in breadth and depth of Spike-specific TCRs came after two AZD1222 doses.

The germline gives CDR1 SGHRS, CDR2 YFSETQ. With V trimmed by 0 bases and J by 3 bases, 10 bases remained unmatched. This CDR3 spans 18 amino acids. The assay was immunoSEQ multiplex PCR, and TCRdb's table has in-frame clones only and misses some. The sample includes some 100,000 clones, 80% to 90% seen only once; the top ten take 10% to 13%. Notes on this clone: Its target is unknown.

The TCR comes from an adult in good health. The V call is TRBV5-1, the J call TRBJ2-7; 12 nucleotides agree with TRBD2. The sequencing here drew on peripheral blood, taken on day 0 of AZD1222 vaccination. The CDR3 nucleotides are TGCGCCAGCAGCTTGGATCTAGCGGGGGGGCCGGGCGGCTACGAGCAGTACTTC. Its protein is CASSLDLAGGPGGYEQYF.